These T cell receptor beta chains were read from a single sample in a study of T-cell memory formation after mild COVID-19. TCRdb used MiXCR to reprocess the 5' RACE reads, holding one entry per CDR3 protein. The table lists 110,000 to 150,000 distinct CDR3 sequences, around 27% of them singletons. The source material was PBMCs or a T cell subset sorted from them (not recorded which). The receptors were sampled from an adult woman who had mild COVID-19 (a few samples of this study predate the infection). Cell type and time point are not known. The CDR3 runs from the conserved cysteine through the conserved F or W. The order of the fields is clone size, J gene, D gene, V gene, CDR3 DNA, CDR3 protein. A D gene is named only where the DNA matches it firmly. Rows may omit the clone size; those that give it use once, few, many or a size class.

>many|TRBJ2-7|.|TRBV20-1
TGCAGTGCTCCCTGGGTTGGGTACGAGCAGTACTTC
CSAPWVGYEQYF
>few|TRBJ1-4|TRBD1|TRBV3-1
TGTGCCAGCAGCCAACAGATAGACAGGGTAACTAATGAAAAACTGTTTTTT
CASSQQIDRVTNEKLFF
>few|TRBJ2-1|TRBD2|TRBV3-1
TGTGCCAGCAGCCAGCCCTCAGTACTAGCGGCCTCCTATGAGCAGTTCTTC
CASSQPSVLAASYEQFF
>.|TRBJ2-3|TRBD2|TRBV7-6
TGTGCCAGCAGCTGGGCGGGAGGGCCAGATACGCAGTATTTT
CASSWAGGPDTQYF
>.|TRBJ2-7|.|TRBV19
TGTGCCAGTATGGGGGGGGCGGATTCCTACGAGCAGTACTTC
CASMGGADSYEQYF
>.|TRBJ2-1|.|TRBV27
TGTGCCAGCAGTCTAGGGACGCTTTCCTACAATGAGCAGTTCTTC
CASSLGTLSYNEQFF
>.|TRBJ2-3|.|TRBV7-9
TGTGCCAGCAGCCAGGGATTCTCTGGGGATACGCAGTATTTT
CASSQGFSGDTQYF
>few|TRBJ1-5|.|TRBV10-2
TGCGCCAGCAGTGAGTGGTGGTCAGAGAGCAATCAGCCCCAGCATTTT
CASSEWWSESNQPQHF
>.|TRBJ1-1|.|TRBV6-4
TGTGCCAGCAGTGACGGAGTCACTGAAGCTTTCTTT
CASSDGVTEAFF
>few|TRBJ2-7|.|TRBV27
TGTGCCAGCAGTCCCCGCCCGCAGGCTTACGAGCAGTACTTC
CASSPRPQAYEQYF